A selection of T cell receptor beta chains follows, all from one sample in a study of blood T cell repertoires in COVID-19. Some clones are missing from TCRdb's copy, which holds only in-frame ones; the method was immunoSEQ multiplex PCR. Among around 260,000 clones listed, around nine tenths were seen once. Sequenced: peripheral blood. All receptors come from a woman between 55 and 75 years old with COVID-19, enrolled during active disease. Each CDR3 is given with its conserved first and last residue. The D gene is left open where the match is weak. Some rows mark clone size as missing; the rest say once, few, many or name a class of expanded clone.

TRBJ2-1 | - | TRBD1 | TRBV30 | CAWGQDFNEQFF | TGTGCCTGGGGACAGGATTTCAATGAGCAGTTCTTC
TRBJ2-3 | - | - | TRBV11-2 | CASSLDRGSPDTQYF | TGTGCCAGCAGCTTAGACAGAGGGAGCCCAGATACGCAGTATTTT
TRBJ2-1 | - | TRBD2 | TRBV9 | CASSVAGGSYNEQFF | TGTGCCAGCAGCGTAGCGGGAGGATCGTACAATGAGCAGTTCTTC
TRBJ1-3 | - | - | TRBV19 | CASSRFSGTGNTIYF | TGTGCCAGTAGTCGTTTCTCAGGAACTGGAAACACCATATATTTT
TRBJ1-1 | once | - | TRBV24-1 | CATSDLTSRQGVMNTEAFF | TGTGCCACCAGTGACCTGACCTCGCGTCAAGGGGTGATGAACACTGAAGCTTTCTTT
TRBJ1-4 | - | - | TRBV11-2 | CASSPQRGGGEKLFF | TGTGCCAGCAGTCCCCAGAGGGGGGGAGGTGAAAAACTGTTTTTT
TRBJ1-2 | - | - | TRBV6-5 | CASSYSGGRYGYTF | TGTGCCAGCAGTTACTCCGGAGGACGGTATGGCTACACCTTC
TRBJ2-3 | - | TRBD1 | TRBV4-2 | CASSQDLGTGGTQYF | TGTGCCAGCAGCCAAGATCTGGGGACAGGGGGGACGCAGTATTTT
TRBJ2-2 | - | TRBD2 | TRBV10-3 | CAIRVAGGQKNTGELFF | TGTGCCATCAGGGTAGCGGGAGGCCAAAAGAACACCGGGGAGCTGTTTTTT
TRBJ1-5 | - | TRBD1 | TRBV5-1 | CASSLGDRGLVGNQPQHF | TGCGCCAGCAGCTTGGGGGACAGGGGGCTAGTTGGCAATCAGCCCCAGCATTTT
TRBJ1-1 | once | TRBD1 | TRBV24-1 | CATSPGQGTEAFF | TGTGCCACCAGCCCGGGACAGGGGACCGAAGCTTTCTTT
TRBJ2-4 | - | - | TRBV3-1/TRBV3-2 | CASSQGGDIQYF | TGTGCCAGCAGCCAAGGGGGGGACATTCAGTACTTC
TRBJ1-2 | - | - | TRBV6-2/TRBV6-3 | CASSYSGQTYGYTF | TGTGCCAGCAGTTACTCGGGGCAGACTTATGGCTACACCTTC
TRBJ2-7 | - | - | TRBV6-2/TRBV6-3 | CASSYSFGGTDYEQYF | TGTGCCAGCAGTTACTCGTTTGGTGGCACAGACTACGAGCAGTACTTC